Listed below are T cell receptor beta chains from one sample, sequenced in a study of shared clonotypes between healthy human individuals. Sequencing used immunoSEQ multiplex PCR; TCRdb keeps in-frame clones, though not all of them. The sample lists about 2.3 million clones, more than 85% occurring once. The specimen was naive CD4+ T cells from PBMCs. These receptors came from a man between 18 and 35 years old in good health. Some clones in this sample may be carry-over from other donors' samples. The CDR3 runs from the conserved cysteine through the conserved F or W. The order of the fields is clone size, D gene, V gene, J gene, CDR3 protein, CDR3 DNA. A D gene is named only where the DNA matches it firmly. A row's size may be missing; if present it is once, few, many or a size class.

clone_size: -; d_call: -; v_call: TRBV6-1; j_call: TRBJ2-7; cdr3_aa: CASRRGGGLSEGQYF; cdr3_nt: TGTGCCAGCAGGAGGGGTGGCGGACTTTCGGAGGGGCAGTACTTC
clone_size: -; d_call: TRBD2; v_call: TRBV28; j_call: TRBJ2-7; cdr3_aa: CASRYRGSGHEQYF; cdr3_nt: TGTGCCAGCAGGTACCGCGGGAGTGGACACGAGCAGTACTTC
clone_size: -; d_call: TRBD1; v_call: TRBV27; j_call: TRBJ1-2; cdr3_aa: CASSLSSGGRNYGYTF; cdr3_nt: TGTGCCAGCAGTTTATCTTCAGGGGGACGTAACTATGGCTACACCTTC
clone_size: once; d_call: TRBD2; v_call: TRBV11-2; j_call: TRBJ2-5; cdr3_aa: CASSWTSGQETQYF; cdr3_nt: TGTGCCAGCAGCTGGACTAGCGGACAAGAGACCCAGTACTTC
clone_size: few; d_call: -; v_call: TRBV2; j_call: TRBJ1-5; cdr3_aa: CASSPALNQPQHF; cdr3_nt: TGTGCCAGCAGTCCTGCCTTGAATCAGCCCCAGCATTTT
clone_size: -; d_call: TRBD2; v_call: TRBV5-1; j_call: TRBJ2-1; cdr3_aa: CASSLAWLAGYNEQFF; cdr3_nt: TGCGCCAGCAGCTTGGCCTGGCTAGCGGGCTACAATGAGCAGTTCTTC
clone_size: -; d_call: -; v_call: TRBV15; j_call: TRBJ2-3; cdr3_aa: CATSSRRGSSTDTQYF; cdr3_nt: TGTGCCACCAGCAGCAGGAGGGGTTCGAGCACAGATACGCAGTATTTT
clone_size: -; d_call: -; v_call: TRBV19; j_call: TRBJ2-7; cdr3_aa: CASSIFPVSYEQYF; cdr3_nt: TGTGCCAGTAGTATTTTTCCGGTGTCGTACGAGCAGTACTTC
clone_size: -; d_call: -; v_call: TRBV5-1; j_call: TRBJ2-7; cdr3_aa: CASSAGYFEQYF; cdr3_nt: TGCGCCAGCAGCGCCGGATACTTCGAGCAGTACTTC
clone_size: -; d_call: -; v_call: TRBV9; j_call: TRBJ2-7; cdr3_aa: CASSPNPGQSYEQYF; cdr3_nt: TGTGCCAGCAGCCCAAACCCGGGACAAAGCTACGAGCAGTACTTC
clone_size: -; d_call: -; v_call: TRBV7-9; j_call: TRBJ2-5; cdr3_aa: CASSWGGSQETQYF; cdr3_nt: TGTGCCAGCAGCTGGGGTGGGTCTCAAGAGACCCAGTACTTC
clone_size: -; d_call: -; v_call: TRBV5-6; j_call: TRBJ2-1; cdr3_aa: CASSFSPKGSNEQFF; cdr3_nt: TGTGCCAGCAGCTTTAGCCCCAAGGGGTCCAATGAGCAGTTCTTC
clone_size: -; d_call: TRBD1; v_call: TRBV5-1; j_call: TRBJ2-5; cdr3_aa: CASSLAVTGDNPYQETQYF; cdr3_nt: TGCGCCAGCAGCTTGGCCGTTACAGGGGATAACCCGTACCAAGAGACCCAGTACTTC
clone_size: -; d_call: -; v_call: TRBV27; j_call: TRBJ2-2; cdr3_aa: CASGDPPGYTGELFF; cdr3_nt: TGTGCCAGCGGAGACCCCCCCGGGTACACCGGGGAGCTGTTTTTT
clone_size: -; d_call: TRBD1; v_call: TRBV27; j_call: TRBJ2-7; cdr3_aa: CASSLFSVGQGSYEQYF; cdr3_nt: TGTGCCAGCAGTTTATTTTCAGTGGGACAGGGTTCCTACGAGCAGTACTTC
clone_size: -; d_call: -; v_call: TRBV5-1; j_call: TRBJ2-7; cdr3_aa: CASSLTQGRLGEQYF; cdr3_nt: TGCGCCAGCAGCCTGACGCAGGGTAGATTAGGCGAGCAGTACTTC
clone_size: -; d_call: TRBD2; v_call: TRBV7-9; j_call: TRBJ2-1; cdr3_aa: CASSKRDAQWGFF; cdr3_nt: TGTGCCAGCAGCAAGCGGGACGCCCAATGGGGGTTCTTC
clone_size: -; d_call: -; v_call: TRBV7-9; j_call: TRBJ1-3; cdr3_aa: CASSSPPGRPNFGNTIYF; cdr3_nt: TGTGCCAGCAGCTCCCCCCCCGGGAGGCCCAACTTTGGAAACACCATATATTTT
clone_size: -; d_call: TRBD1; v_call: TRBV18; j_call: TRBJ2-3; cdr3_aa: CASSLGQGDTQYF; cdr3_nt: TGTGCCAGCTCACTAGGACAGGGGGATACGCAGTATTTT
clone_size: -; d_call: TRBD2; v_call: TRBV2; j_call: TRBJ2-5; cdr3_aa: CAKGTSGSDRQETQYF; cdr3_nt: TGTGCCAAAGGGACTAGCGGGAGCGATCGGCAAGAGACCCAGTACTTC
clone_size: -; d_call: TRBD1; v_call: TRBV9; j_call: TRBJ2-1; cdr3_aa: CASSPRGSLSSYNEQFF; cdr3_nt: TGTGCCAGCAGCCCCAGGGGGAGCCTCAGCTCCTACAATGAGCAGTTCTTC
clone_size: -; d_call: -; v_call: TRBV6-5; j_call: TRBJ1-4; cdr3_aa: CASSHRRGGSEKLFF; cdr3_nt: TGTGCCAGCAGTCACCGCAGGGGAGGATCTGAAAAACTGTTTTTT
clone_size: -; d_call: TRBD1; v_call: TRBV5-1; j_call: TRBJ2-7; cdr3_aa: CASSFPGQGYYEQYF; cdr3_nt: TGCGCCAGCAGCTTCCCGGGACAGGGATATTACGAGCAGTACTTC